This TCR beta chain was sequenced during a study of cytomegalovirus exposure and HLA in healthy donors (dated by TCRdb to about 2017). About the full investigation: According to an earlier analysis of 550 to 700 of the donors, 200 million or so T cells yielded some 110 million unique TCR beta sequences and about 300 Gb of sequence data. The study aimed to test whether signatures of past pathogen exposure could be identified by cataloging public T cell receptors. The study combined high-throughput TCR immunosequencing, statistical association of individual TCRs with disease status, and machine learning to predict cytomegalovirus infection status. Around 320 gigabases of sequencing data and tens of millions of unique TCR sequences were included in an early release covering several hundred HLA-typed donors. HLA typing covered class I and class II loci at four-digit resolution. Along with the approximately 650-subject first cohort, a separate validation cohort of over a hundred different subjects was used. The number of typed donors differed by locus: about 629-630 for A, B, C, DRB1 and DQB1; roughly 510 for DQA1; 600 to 610 for DPA1; and approximately 450 for DPB1. In the later analysis, no new phenotypic data were used to find candidate immune exposures; instead, reliance was placed on TCR beta sequences and their occurrence across donors. Among around 400 genotyped donors of the cohort, an average of roughly 240,000 unique TCR beta nucleotide sequences were sequenced per donor, roughly 20% of them non-productive. An earlier analysis of some 500 of the donors used high-throughput TCR beta sequencing to judge whether each TCR beta V gene segment behaved as functional or pseudogenic. A later genetic analysis took genome-wide SNP genotypes for about three fifths of the 666 donors and used that subset as a discovery cohort. The study used immunosequencing to profile the T cell repertoires of 670 or so subjects and linked those repertoires to cytomegalovirus serostatus. Donor age, sex, ethnicity and CMV serostatus were collected together with the repertoire data. Several DR-DQ haplotypes were treated as single units for association and clustering because of strong linkage in the cohort. Of the roughly 400 genotyped donors, about 80% fell in the genetic ancestry cluster associated with self-reported Caucasian donors. Every discovery cohort repertoire had been produced on one sequencing platform. In a later analysis, previously published TCR beta repertoires from 666 donors were re-analyzed and high-resolution HLA genotyping was added so that TCR occurrence patterns could be studied. The investigation overall reported the following: Linkage disequilibrium might explain the correlated functional status among segregating V segments, but an unknown experimental factor could not be excluded. The presence/absence analyses assumed that sequencing depth was roughly uniform across donors, and that assumption may not be true. Immune exposure information for the cohort was limited to CMV serostatus. A further reported finding was that TCR beta sequences accurately predicted the HLA-A and HLA-B alleles for most subjects in the first cohort. The cohort was sequenced for TCR beta chains only, and without alpha or paired-chain data the features that could be detected were limited. A few of the identified cytomegalovirus-associated TCR beta chains were confirmed in vitro to be specific for cytomegalovirus antigens. Fewer than 20 rarely observed V segments, including chromosome 9 orphons, were excluded from the earlier analysis of some 590 of the donors because counts were too low. Some IMGT-functional V segments, including TRBV6-2 and TRBV6-3, could not be distinguished by the 87-base-pair reads and were therefore excluded. The classifier was reported to diagnose cytomegalovirus status with high specificity and sensitivity in both the original and validation cohorts. Across donors, most TCR sequences were observed very rarely, whereas some public TCRs were present in many individuals. Compared with equally common non-associated chains, HLA-associated TCR beta chains in a later analysis were more clonally expanded and had lower generation probabilities. A group of highly shared sequence variants was considered likely to be a technical artifact of the sequencing pipeline. An earlier analysis of around 600 of the donors showed that most TCR beta V segments appeared in productive rearrangements either about 87% or about 30% of the time, which broadly matched IMGT annotations. In the study, 150 to 200 TCR beta chains were listed as associated with cytomegalovirus. In a later genetic analysis, a missense DCLRE1C variant was associated with V-gene and J-gene trimming of TCR beta chains, and the association was replicated in an independent cohort. Strong co-occurrence of HLA alleles, especially DR and DQ, made assigning TCR associations to individual alleles difficult. In a later analysis, the rate of TCR association differed among HLA loci, with DRB1 alleles having the most associated TCRs and HLA-C alleles having the fewest. A later analysis found that most CMV-associated TCR beta chains appeared HLA-restricted, with HLA associations seemingly driven largely by CMV exposure. In a later genetic analysis, fewer N-insertions in productive TCRs were reported among donors in an Asian-associated ancestry cluster than the 666-donor mean. According to a later analysis, parvovirus B19, influenza, CMV and Epstein-Barr virus appeared linked to several top co-occurrence clusters. HLA typing was unavailable for some donors at each locus, so association tests used only the typed subset. The authors suggested that the approach could potentially be extended to other disease states and immunological phenotypes. In a later analysis, some 18,000 TCR beta sequences were associated with specific HLA alleles at a false discovery rate of 0.05.

The cohort consisted of more than 650 healthy bone marrow donors. At the time of sampling, all cohort members were nominally healthy, though unrecorded immune exposures were likely present. The donor tested CMV seropositive and was one of the 289 seropositive cohort members. A peripheral blood sample was collected from each donor, and TCR beta sequencing was performed on peripheral blood mononuclear cells. The Qiagen DNeasy Blood Extraction Kit was used to extract genomic DNA from the blood cell samples. Details on this clone: Its antigen has not been determined. Qualities for individual bases were not recorded, and no much larger clone is one base off.

After removal of 6 bases from V and 2 bases from J, the junction retains 8 bases not matched to a gene. For CDR1 and CDR2, the germline V gene lists MDHEN and SYDVKM. Counted from cysteine to phenylalanine, this CDR3 has 15 amino acids. Of all the DNA, just the CDR3 is kept, 45 bases in frame from base 1. To prepare the library, the immunoSEQ multiplex PCR assay was applied. The multiplex PCR relied on a mix of 60 forward primers for TCR Vbeta segments and 13 reverse primers for TCR Jbeta segments. A multiplex PCR assay on genomic DNA amplified the CDR3 region of rearranged TCR beta genes. The amplified TCR beta libraries were sequenced on the Illumina HiSeq System as 87-base-pair reads. On the study's bioinformatics: Across the 700 or so repertoires, a later analysis counted around 80 million unique TCR beta chains, roughly 11 million of which were shared by at least two donors. To remove PCR and sequencing errors, raw reads were error-corrected and collapsed into unique sequences using a nearest-neighbor algorithm that merged closely related sequences. V, D and J gene segments were assigned by aligning CDR3 sequences to IMGT reference sequences. Each retained sequence needed at least a six-nucleotide match to both a V gene segment and a J gene segment. Rearrangements were classified as productive when the CDR3 lacked stop codons and remained in frame with V and J, and all other rearrangements were classified as non-productive. CDR3 was defined by IMGT convention, running from the second conserved V-encoded cysteine to the conserved J-encoded phenylalanine. In an earlier analysis of approximately 590 of the donors, sequences lacking an unambiguous match to a single V gene segment were excluded. In an earlier analysis of about 590 of the donors, a V segment was called functional when productive rearrangements were above 56.7%, and segregating when the standard deviation between donors exceeded 5%. A statistical classification framework was built to diagnose cytomegalovirus status from the catalog of TCR beta chain sequences. V and J gene assignment, in a later analysis, came from comparing TCR nucleotide sequences with IMGT/GENE-DB human TR gene sequences. The TCRdist pipeline was used in a later analysis to assign CDR3 sequences and most-parsimonious VDJ recombination scenarios. A later analysis defined each TCR beta chain by its CDR3 amino acid sequence plus V-gene family, and excluded reads lacking a unique V-gene family. To address suspected cross-contamination and a sequencing artifact, a later analysis removed over 500 highly shared, low-generation-probability nucleotide sequences. In a later analysis, a clonal expansion index for each public chain was calculated from normalized within-repertoire ranks of inferred template counts. In a later analysis, generation probabilities were computed using a VDJ recombination model fitted to out-of-frame rearrangements, and the results were checked against IGoR. Hypergeometric tests were used in a later analysis to score TCR-TCR, TCR-HLA and TCR-CMV co-occurrence, with a repertoire-size bias correction applied to the TCR pairs. A later analysis estimated false discovery rates by permuting HLA or CMV assignments 20 times. A later analysis grouped co-occurring TCRs with DBSCAN, adding TCRdist sequence similarity when clustering within HLA-allele-positive subsets. Co-occurrence clustering excluded repertoires with fewer than 30,000 or more than 120,000 public chains, plus five with anomalous nucleotide sharing. TCRdb limited this immuneACCESS table to in-frame rearrangements with V and J called. A share of clones is missing; checked studies link under half to unresolved V genes, and the rest is unexplained. The V and J calls and clone size were taken over from that table, and D and trimming were inferred from the DNA. The sample data list around 130,000 clones, and less than 85% of these were observed just once. Clones ranked in the top ten supply about 2.1% of the sample.

The sequence was collected from a woman between 40 and 50 years old in good health and CMV-seropositive. This chain is built from TRBV28 and TRBJ2-7; 9 junctional bases match TRBD1. Input material: PBMCs. The bases read TGTGCCAGCAGACCTACGGGACAGGGAACCTACGAGCAGTACTTC. Translated, it reads CASRPTGQGTYEQYF.